This T cell receptor (beta chain) was obtained from a study of siplizumab effects on memory and regulatory T cells. Generated by immunoSEQ multiplex PCR, the TCRdb table keeps only in-frame clones and is missing some. Here the sample spans around 58,000 clones, 83% being singletons. As regards this clone: The antigen remains unidentified.

Whole-study results and caveats: Many proliferating CD4+ or CD8+ clones remained unclassified. Roughly 75-96% of them could not be assigned either a naive or a memory phenotype. Treg-derived clones made up an average of about 73% of mappable alloreactive CD4+ clones with siplizumab and under 35% in controls. Sequences below about 10^-5 frequency were poorly captured, limiting mapping of alloreactive clones. Memory T cells appeared less diverse than naive cells, which seemed to contribute substantially to alloresponse.

Losses at the gene ends were 3 bases for V and 5 bases for J; bases not matched to a gene: 1. Germline CDR1 is SGHDT and CDR2 is YYEEEE. The CDR3 runs to 13 residues. Material for sequencing was memory CD4+ T cells sorted from blood. This receptor was obtained from a human donor in good health. The chain links TRBV5-6 to TRBJ1-5; 8 nucleotides agree with TRBD1. Here the CDR3 DNA reads TGTGCCAGCAGCTCGGACAGGGATCAGCCCCAGCATTTT. This translates into CASSSDRDQPQHF.